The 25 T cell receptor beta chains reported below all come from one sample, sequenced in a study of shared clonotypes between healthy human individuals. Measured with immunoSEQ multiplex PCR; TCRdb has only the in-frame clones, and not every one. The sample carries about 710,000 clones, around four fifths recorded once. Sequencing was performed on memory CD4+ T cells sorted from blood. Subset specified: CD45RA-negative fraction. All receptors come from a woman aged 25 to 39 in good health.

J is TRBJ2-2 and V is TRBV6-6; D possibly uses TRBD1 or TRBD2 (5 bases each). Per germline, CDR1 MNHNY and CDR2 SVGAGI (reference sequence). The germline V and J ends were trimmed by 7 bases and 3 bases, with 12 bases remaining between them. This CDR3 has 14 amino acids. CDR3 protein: CASKVGGDTGELFF. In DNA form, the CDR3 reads TGTGCCAGCAAGGTTGGGGGAGACACCGGGGAGCTGTTTTTT.

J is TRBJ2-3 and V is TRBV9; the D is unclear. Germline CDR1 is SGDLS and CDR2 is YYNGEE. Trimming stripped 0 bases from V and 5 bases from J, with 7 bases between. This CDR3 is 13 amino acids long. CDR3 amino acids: CASSVGSGDTQYF. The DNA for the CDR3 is TGTGCCAGCAGCGTAGGGTCAGGAGATACGCAGTATTTT.

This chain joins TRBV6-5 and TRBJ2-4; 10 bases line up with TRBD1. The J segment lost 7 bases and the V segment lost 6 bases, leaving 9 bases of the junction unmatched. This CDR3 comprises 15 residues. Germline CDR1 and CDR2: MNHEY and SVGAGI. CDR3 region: CASRPPGTGVNIQYF. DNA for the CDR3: TGTGCCAGCAGGCCCCCCGGGACAGGGGTGAACATTCAGTACTTC.

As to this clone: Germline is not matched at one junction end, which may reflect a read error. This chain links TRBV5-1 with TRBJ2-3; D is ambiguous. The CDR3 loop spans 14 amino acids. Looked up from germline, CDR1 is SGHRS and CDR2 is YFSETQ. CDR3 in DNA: TGCGCCAGCAGAACCTATATCTCCGCAGAGACGCAGTATTTT. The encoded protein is CASRTYISAETQYF.

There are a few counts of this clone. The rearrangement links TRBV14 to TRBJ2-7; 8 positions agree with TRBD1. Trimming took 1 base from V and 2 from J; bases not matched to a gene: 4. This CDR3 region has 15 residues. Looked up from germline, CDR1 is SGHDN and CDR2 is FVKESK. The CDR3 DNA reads TGTGCCAGCAGCCAAGGAGGACAGGGAGCCTACGAGCAGTACTTC. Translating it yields CASSQGGQGAYEQYF.

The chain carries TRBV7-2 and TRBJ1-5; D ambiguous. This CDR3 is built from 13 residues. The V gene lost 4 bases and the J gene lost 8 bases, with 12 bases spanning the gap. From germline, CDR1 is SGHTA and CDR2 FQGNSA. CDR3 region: CASSSPALEPQHF. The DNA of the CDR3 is TGTGCCAGCAGCTCGCCAGCCTTGGAGCCCCAGCATTTT.

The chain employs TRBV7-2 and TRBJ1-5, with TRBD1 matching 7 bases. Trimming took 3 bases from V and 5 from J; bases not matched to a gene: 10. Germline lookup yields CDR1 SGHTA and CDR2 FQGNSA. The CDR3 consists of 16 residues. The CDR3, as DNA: TGTGCCAGCAGCTTTACCGGGACAGTGCAATATCAGCCCCAGCATTTT. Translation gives CASSFTGTVQYQPQHF.

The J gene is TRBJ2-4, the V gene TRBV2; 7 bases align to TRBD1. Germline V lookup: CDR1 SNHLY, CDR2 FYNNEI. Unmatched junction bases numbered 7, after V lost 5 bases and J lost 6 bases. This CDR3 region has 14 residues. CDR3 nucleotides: TGTGCCAGCAGTATCCAGGGGGTTGGAAACATTCAGTACTTC. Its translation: CASSIQGVGNIQYF. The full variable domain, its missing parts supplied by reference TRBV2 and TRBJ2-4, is EPEVTQTPSHQVTQMGQEVILRCVPISNHLYFYWYRQILGQKVEFLVSFYNNEISEKSEIFDDQFSVERPDGSNFTLKIRSTKLEDSAMYFCASSIQGVGNIQYFGAGTRLSVL.

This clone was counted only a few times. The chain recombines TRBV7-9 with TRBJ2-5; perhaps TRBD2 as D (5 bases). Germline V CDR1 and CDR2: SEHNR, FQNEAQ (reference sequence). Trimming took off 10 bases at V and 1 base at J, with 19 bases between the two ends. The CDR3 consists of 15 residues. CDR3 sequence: CAIEHKGAGQETQYF. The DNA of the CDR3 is TGTGCCATCGAGCACAAAGGCGCGGGCCAAGAGACCCAGTACTTC. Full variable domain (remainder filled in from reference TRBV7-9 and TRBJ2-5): DTGVSQNPRHKITKRGQNVTFRCDPISEHNRLYWYRQTLGQGPEFLTYFQNEAQLEKSRLLSDRFSAERPKGSFSTLEIQRTEQGDSAMYLCAIEHKGAGQETQYFGPGTRLLVL.

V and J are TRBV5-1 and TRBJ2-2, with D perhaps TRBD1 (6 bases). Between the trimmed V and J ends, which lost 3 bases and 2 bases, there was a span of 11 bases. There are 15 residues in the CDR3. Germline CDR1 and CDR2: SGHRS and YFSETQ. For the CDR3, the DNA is TGCGCCAGCAGCTACAGGGCAGATAACACCGGGGAGCTGTTTTTT. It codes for CASSYRADNTGELFF. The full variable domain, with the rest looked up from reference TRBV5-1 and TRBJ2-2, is KAGVTQTPRYLIKTRGQQVTLSCSPISGHRSVSWYQQTPGQGLQFLFEYFSETQRNKGNFPGRFSGRQFSNSRSEMNVSTLELGDSALYLCASSYRADNTGELFFGEGSRLTVL.

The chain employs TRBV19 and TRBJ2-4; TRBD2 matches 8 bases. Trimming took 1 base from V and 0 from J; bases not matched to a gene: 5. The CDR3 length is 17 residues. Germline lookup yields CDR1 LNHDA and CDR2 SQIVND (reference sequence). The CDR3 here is CASSIVGSGTAKNIQYF. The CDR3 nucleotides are TGTGCCAGTAGTATAGTAGGTAGCGGGACAGCCAAAAACATTCAGTACTTC.

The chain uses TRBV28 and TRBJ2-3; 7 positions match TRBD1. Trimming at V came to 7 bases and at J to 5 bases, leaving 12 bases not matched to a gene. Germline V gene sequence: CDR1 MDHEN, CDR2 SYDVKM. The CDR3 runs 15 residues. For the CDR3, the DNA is TGTGCCAGCACTACCTTCGTAGGGACAGAAGATACGCAGTATTTT. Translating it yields CASTTFVGTEDTQYF.

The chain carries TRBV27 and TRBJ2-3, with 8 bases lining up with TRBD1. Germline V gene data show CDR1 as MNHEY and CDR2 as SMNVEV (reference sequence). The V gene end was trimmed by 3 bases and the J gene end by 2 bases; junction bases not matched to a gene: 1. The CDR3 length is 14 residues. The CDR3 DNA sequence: TGTGCCAGCAGTTTGGACAGGGCCACAGATACGCAGTATTTT. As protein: CASSLDRATDTQYF.

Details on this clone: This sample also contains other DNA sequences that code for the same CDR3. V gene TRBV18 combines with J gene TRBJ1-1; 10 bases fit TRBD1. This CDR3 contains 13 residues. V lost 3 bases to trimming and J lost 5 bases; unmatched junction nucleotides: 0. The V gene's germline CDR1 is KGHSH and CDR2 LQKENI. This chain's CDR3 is CASSPGQGTEAFF. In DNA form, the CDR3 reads TGTGCCAGCTCACCGGGACAGGGGACTGAAGCTTTCTTT.

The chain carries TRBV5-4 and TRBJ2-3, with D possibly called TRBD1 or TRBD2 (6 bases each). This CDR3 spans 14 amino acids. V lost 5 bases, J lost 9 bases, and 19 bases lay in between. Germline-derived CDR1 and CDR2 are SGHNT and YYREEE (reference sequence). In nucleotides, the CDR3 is TGTGCCAGCAGGCCGGGACACCCGGAGGGAACGCAGTATTTT. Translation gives CASRPGHPEGTQYF.

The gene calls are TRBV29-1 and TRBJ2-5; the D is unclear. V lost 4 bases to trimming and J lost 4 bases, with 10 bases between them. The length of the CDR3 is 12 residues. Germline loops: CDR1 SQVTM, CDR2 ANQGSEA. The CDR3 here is CSVVVGSETQYF. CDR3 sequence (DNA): TGCAGCGTTGTAGTAGGGTCAGAGACCCAGTACTTC.

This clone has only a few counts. For the CDR3, the DNA is TGTGCCACCAGCTCATCAGGGTGGGGGATGAACACTGAAGCTTTCTTT. Translated, it gives CATSSSGWGMNTEAFF. The gene calls are TRBV15 and TRBJ1-1; a weak D match, TRBD1 (5 bases). Germline V gene lookup returns CDR1 LNHNV and CDR2 YYDKDF (reference sequence). Trimming took 5 bases from V and 0 from J, leaving 16 bases between them. This CDR3 comprises 16 residues.

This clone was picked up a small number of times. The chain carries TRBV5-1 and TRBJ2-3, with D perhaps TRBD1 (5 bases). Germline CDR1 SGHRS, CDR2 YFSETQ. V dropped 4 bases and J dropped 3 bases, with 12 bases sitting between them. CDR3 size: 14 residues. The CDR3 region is CASSGALATDTQYF. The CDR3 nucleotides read TGCGCCAGCAGCGGGGCTTTGGCAACAGATACGCAGTATTTT.

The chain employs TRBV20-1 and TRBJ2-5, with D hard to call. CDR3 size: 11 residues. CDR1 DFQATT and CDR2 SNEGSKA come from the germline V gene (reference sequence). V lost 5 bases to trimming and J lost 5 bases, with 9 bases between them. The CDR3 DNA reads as TGCAGTGCTTCCCTCGGCGAGACCCAGTACTTC. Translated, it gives CSASLGETQYF.

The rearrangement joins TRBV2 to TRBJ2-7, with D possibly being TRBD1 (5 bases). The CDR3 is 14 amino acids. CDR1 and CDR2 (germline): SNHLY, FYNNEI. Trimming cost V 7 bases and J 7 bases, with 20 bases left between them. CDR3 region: CASTYYQGSGEQYF. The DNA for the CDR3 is TGTGCCAGCACCTACTATCAGGGATCGGGTGAGCAGTACTTC.

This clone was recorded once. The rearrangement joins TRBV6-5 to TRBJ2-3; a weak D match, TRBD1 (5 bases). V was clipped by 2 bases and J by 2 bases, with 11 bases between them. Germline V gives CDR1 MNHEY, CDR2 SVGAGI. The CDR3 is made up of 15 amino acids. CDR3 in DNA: TGTGCCAGCAGTTACGGCAGGGTCACCACAGATACGCAGTATTTT. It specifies CASSYGRVTTDTQYF.

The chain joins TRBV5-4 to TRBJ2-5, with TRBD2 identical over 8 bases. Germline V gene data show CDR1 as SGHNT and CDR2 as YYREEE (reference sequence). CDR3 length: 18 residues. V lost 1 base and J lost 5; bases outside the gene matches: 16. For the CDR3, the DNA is TGTGCCAGCAGCTTGCCCCCGAGAGCGGGAGTCGCACCCGAGACCCAGTACTTC. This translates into CASSLPPRAGVAPETQYF.

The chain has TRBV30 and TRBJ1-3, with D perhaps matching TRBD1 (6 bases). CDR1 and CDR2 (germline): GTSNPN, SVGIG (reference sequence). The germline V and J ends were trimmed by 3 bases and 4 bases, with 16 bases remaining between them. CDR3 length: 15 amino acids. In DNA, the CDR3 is TGTGCCTGGAGGGCCCCCAGGGGCCTCGGAAACACCATATATTTT. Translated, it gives CAWRAPRGLGNTIYF. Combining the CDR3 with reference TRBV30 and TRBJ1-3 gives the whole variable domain SQTIHQWPATLVQPVGSPLSLECTVEGTSNPNLYWYRQAAGRGLQLLFYSVGIGQISSEVPQNLSASRPQDRQFILSSKKLLLSDSGFYLCAWRAPRGLGNTIYFGEGSWLTVV.

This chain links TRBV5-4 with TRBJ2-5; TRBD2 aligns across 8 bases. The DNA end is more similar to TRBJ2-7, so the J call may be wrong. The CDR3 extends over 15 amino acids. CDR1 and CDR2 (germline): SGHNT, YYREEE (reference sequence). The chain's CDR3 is CASSPPTSGTYEQYF. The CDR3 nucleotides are TGTGCCAGCAGCCCTCCCACTAGCGGAACCTACGAGCAGTACTTC.

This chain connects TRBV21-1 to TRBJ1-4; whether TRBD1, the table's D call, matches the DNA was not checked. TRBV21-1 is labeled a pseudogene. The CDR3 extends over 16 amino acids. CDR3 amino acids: CASFSRDRGSNEKLFF. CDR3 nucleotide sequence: TGTGCCAGCTTTTCTCGGGACAGGGGGTCTAATGAAAAACTGTTTTTT.